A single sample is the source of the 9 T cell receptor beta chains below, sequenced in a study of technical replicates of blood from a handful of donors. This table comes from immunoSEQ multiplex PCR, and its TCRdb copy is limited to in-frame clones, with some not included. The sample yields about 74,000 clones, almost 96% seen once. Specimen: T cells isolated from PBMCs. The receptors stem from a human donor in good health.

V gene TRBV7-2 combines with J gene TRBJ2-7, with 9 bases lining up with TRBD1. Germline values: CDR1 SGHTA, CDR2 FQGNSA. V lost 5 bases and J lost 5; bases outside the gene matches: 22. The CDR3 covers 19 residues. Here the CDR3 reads CASSPKASRDRVIGHEQYF. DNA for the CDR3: TGTGCCAGCAGCCCTAAAGCTTCCCGGGACAGGGTCATTGGTCACGAGCAGTACTTC.

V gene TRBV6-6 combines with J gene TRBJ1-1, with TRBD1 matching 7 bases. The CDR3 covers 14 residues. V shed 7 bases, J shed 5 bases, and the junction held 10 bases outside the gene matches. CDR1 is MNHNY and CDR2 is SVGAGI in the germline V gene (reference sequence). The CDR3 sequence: CASILGGGRTEAFF. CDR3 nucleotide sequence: TGTGCCAGCATCCTAGGGGGCGGACGAACTGAAGCTTTCTTT.

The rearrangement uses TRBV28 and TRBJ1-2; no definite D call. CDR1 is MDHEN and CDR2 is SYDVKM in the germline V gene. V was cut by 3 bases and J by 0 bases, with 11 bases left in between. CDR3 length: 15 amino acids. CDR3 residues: CASSFPLIANYGYTF. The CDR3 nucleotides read TGTGCCAGCAGTTTTCCCCTTATAGCTAACTATGGCTACACCTTC.

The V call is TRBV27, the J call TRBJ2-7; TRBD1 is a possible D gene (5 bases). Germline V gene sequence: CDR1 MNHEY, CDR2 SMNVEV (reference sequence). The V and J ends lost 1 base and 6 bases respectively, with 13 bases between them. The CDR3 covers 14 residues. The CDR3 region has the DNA TGTGCCAGCAGTTTATTCTTTGGGGCTCGCGAGCAGTACTTC. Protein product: CASSLFFGAREQYF.

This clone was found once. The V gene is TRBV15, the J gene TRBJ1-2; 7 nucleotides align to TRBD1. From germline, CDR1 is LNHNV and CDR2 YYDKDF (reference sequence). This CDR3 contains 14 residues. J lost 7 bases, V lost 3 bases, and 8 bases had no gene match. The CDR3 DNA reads TGTGCCACCAGCAGGACAGGGAGGTTTAGTGGCTACACCTTC. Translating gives CATSRTGRFSGYTF.

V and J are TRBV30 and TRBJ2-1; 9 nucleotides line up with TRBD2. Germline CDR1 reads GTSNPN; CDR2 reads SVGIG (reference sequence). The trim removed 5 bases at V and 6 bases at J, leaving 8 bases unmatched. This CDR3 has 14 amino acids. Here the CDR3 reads CAWSTGTSPNEQFF. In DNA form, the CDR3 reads TGTGCCTGGTCTACCGGGACTAGCCCCAATGAGCAGTTCTTC.

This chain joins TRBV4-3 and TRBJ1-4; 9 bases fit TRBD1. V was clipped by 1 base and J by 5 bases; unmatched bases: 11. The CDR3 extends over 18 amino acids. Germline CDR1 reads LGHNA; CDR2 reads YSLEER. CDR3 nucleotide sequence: TGCGCCAGCAGCCAAGCCGTGGGGACAGGGAGTGGGAATGAAAAACTGTTTTTT. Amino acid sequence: CASSQAVGTGSGNEKLFF.

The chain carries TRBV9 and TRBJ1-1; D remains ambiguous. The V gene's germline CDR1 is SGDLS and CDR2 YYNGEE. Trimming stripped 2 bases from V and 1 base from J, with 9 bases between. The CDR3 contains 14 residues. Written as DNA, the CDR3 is TGTGCCAGCAGCGTTATTCAGGAGAACACTGAAGCTTTCTTT. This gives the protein CASSVIQENTEAFF.

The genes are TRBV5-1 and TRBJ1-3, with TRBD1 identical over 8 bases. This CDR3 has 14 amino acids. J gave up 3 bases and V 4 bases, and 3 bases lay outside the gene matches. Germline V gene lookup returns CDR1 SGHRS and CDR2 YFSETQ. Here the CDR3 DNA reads TGCGCCAGCAGCCCGGGGACAGGTGGAAACACCATATATTTT. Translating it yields CASSPGTGGNTIYF.